This T cell receptor (beta chain) was captured in a study of cytomegalovirus exposure and HLA in healthy donors. At the level of the study: Later analysis reported that the roughly 110 validation repertoires shared the platform of the 500 to 750 first-cohort repertoires.

The donors were part of the validation cohort, which consisted of more than 90 subjects and was separate from the first cohort of around 620 subjects. The repertoire was sequenced with immunoSEQ multiplex PCR; TCRdb's copy has only in-frame clones and lacks some. The sample includes 35,000 to 50,000 clones, 80% to 95% of them seen just once. The CDR3 spans 14 residues. Germline V gene lookup returns CDR1 MNHEY and CDR2 SMNVEV (reference sequence). The V end was cut by 3 bases, the J end by 5 bases, with 13 bases between. This clone has a single count. What it recognizes is unknown. Study-level results: The study designated over 150 TCR beta chains cytomegalovirus-associated. CMV antigen specificity was confirmed in vitro for a few CMV-associated chains.

This chain joins TRBV27 and TRBJ1-1; possibly TRBD1 for D (5 bases). The origin of this receptor is a young man in good health and CMV-seronegative. Sequencing used PBMCs. DNA for the CDR3: TGTGCCAGCAGTTTTTTGGGGAGGGGAACTGAAGCTTTCTTT. Amino acid sequence: CASSFLGRGTEAFF.